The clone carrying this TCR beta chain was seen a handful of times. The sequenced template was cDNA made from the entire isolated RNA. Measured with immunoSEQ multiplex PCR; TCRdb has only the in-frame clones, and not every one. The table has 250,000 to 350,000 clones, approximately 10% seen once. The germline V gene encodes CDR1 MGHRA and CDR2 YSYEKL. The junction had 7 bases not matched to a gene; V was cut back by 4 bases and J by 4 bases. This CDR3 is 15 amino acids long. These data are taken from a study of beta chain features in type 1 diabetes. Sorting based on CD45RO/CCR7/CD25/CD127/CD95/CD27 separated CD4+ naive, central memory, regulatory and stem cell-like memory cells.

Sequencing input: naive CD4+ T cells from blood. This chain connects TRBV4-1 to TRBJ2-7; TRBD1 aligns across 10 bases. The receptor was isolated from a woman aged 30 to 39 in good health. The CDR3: CASSPGQGPSYEQYF. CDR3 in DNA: TGCGCCAGCAGCCCGGGACAGGGGCCGTCTTACGAGCAGTACTTC.